What follows are 6 T cell receptor beta chains derived from one specimen sequenced in a study of shared clonotypes between healthy human individuals. The data were produced by immunoSEQ multiplex PCR, yet TCRdb's version contains in-frame clones alone and is incomplete. The repertoire has over a million clones, 70% to 80% of them found once; the top ten carry 0.61%. The sequenced material came from memory CD4+ T cells from PBMCs. As for subset: CD45RA-negative fraction. These receptors were collected from a man in his late teens or twenties in good health. Some clones in this sample may be carry-over from other donors' samples.

This chain connects TRBV2 to TRBJ2-1, with D hard to call. V was pared by 6 bases and J by 10 bases, with 19 bases between. Looked up from germline, CDR1 is SNHLY and CDR2 is FYNNEI. There are 14 residues in the CDR3. CDR3 protein: CASRPQLIAYEQFF. CDR3 nucleotide sequence: TGTGCCAGCAGACCACAGTTGATTGCATACGAGCAGTTCTTC.

The gene calls are TRBV11-2 and TRBJ1-4, with TRBD1 matching over 8 bases. This CDR3 comprises 19 residues. Germline V gene lookup returns CDR1 SGHAT and CDR2 FQNNGV. After removal of 5 bases from V and 1 base from J, the junction contained 15 bases not matched to a gene. The CDR3 sequence is CASSPAHGQGGGTNEKLFF. Here the CDR3 DNA reads TGTGCCAGCAGCCCCGCCCACGGACAGGGAGGAGGAACTAATGAAAAACTGTTTTTT.

The CDR3 loop reads CASSRLLASDQPQHF. CDR3 DNA sequence: TGTGCCAGCAGCCGACTCCTTGCGTCTGATCAGCCCCAGCATTTT. The chain recombines TRBV5-6 with TRBJ1-5; D gene unclear. V shed 4 bases and J shed 5 bases, with 16 bases lying between them. The CDR3 spans 15 residues. Germline CDR1 and CDR2: SGHDT and YYEEEE.

The chain combines TRBV5-1 with TRBJ2-7, with D possibly matching TRBD1 (5 bases). Germline assignment: CDR1 SGHRS and CDR2 YFSETQ. V dropped 0 bases and J dropped 4 bases, with 14 bases sitting between them. The CDR3 covers 15 residues. CDR3 bases: TGCGCCAGCAGCTTGGGGACCAGGGTACCTTACGAGCAGTACTTC. Translation: CASSLGTRVPYEQYF.

The chain combines TRBV10-3 with TRBJ2-2; TRBD2 aligns across 14 bases. Germline-derived CDR1 and CDR2 are ENHRY and SYGVKD. The CDR3 runs to 18 residues. After removal of 0 bases from V and 4 bases from J, the junction contained 4 bases not matched to a gene. This CDR3 reads CAISESTSGRELTGELFF. In DNA form, the CDR3 reads TGTGCCATCAGTGAGTCGACTAGCGGGAGGGAACTCACCGGGGAGCTGTTTTTT.

CDR3 sequence (DNA): TGTGCCAGCAGCCAAACAGGATTCCTAAATCAGCCCCAGCATTTT. Residues: CASSQTGFLNQPQHF. The chain employs TRBV9 and TRBJ1-5, with D maybe TRBD1 (5 bases). Trimming pared 4 bases from V and 4 bases from J, leaving 15 bases between. The CDR3 consists of 15 residues. CDR1 is SGDLS and CDR2 is YYNGEE in the germline V gene.